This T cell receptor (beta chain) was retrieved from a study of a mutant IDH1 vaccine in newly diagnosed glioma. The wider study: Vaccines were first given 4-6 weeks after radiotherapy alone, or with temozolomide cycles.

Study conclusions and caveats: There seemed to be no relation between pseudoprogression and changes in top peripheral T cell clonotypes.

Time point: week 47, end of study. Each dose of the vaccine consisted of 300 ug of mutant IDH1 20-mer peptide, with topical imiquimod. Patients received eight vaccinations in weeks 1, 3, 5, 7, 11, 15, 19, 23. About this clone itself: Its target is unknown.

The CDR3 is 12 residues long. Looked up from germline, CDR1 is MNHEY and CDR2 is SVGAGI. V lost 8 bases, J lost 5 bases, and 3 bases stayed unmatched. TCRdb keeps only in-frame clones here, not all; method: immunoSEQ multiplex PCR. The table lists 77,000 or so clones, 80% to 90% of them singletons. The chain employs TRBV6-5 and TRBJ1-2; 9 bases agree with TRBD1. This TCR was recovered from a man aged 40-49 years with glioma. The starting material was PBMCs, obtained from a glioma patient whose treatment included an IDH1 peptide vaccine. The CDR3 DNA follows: TGTGCCAGCTGGACAGGGGATTATGGCTACACCTTC. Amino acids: CASWTGDYGYTF.